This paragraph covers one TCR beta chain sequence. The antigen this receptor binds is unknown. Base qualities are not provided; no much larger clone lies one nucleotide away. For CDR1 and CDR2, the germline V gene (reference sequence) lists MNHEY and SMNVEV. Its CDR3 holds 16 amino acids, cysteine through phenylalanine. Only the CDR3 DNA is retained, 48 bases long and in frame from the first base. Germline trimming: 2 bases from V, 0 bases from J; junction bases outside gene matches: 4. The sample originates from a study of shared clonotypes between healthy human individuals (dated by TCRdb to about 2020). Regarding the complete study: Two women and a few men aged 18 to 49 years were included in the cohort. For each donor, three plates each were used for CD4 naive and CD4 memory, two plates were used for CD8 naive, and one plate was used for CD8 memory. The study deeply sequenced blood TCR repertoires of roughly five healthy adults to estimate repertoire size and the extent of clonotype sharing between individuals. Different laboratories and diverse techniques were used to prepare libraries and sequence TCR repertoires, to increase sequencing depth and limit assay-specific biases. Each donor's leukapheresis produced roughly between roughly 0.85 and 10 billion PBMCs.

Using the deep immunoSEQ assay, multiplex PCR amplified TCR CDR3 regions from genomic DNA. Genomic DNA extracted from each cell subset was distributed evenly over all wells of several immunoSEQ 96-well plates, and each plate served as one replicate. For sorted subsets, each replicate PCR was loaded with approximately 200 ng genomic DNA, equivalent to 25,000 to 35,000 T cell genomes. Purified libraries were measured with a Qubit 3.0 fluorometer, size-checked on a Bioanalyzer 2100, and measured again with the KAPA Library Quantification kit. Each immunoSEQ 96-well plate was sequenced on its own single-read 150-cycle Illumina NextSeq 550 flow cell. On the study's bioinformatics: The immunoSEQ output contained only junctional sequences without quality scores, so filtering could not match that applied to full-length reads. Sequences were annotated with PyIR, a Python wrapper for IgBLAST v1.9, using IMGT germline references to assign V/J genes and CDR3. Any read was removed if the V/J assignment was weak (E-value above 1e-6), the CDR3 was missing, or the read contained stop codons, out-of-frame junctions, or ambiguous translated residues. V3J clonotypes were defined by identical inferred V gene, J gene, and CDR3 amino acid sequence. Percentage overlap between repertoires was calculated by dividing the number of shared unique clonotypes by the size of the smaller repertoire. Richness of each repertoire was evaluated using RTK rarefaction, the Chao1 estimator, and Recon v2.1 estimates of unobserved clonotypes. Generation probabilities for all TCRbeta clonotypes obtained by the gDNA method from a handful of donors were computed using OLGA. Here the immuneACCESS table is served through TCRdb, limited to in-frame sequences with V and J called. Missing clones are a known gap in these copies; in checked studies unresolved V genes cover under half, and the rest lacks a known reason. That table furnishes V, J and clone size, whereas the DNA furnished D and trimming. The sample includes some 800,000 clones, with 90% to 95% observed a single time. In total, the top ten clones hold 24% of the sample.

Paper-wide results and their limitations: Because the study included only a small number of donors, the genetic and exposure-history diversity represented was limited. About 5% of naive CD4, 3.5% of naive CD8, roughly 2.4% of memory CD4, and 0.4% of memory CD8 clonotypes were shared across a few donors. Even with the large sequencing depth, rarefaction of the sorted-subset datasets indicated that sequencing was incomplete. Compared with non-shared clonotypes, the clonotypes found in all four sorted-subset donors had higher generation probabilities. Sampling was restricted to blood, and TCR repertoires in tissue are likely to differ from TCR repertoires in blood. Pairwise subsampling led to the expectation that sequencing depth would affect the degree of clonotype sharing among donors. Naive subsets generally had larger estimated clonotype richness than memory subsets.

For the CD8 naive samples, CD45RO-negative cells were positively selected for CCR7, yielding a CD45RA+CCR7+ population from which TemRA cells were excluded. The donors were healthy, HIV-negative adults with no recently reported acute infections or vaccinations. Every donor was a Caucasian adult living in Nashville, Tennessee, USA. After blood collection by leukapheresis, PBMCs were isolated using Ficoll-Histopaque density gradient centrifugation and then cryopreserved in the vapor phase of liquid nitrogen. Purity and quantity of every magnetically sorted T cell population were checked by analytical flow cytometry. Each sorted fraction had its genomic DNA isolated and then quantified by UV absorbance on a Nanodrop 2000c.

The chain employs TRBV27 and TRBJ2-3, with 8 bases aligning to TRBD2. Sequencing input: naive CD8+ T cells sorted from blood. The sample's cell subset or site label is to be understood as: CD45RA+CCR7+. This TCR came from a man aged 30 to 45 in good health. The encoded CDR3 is CASSLGVAGSTDTQYF. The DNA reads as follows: TGTGCCAGCAGTTTAGGAGTAGCGGGGAGCACAGATACGCAGTATTTT.